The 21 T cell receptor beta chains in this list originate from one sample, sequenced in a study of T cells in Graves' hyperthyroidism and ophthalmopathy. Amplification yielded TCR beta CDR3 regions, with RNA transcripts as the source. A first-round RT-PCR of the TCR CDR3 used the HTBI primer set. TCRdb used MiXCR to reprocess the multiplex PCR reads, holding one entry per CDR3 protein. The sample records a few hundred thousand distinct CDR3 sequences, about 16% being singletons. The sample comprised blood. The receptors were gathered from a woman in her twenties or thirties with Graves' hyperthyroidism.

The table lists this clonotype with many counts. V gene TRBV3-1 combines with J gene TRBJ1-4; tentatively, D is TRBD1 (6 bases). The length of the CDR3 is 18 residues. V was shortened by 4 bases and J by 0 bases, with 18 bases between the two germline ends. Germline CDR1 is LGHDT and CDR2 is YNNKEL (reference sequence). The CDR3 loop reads CASSPESGAGTTNEKLFF. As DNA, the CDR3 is TGTGCCAGCAGCCCCGAATCAGGGGCCGGGACAACTAATGAAAAACTGTTTTTT.

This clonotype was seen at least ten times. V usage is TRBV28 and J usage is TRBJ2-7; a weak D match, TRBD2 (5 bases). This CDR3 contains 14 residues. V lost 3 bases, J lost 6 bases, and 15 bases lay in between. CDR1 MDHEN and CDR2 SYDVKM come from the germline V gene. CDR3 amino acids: CASSLDSGWGEQYF. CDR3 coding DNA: TGTGCCAGCAGTTTGGACTCCGGATGGGGCGAGCAGTACTTC.

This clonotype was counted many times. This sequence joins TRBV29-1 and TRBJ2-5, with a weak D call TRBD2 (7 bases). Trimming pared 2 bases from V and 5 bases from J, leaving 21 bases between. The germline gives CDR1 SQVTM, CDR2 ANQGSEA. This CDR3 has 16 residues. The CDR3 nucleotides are TGCAGCGTTGAATATTGGTCGAGGGGGGGCCATGAGACCCAGTACTTC. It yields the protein CSVEYWSRGGHETQYF.

The CDR3 DNA reads as TGTGCCACCAGCAGAGAAGGAGGGGGGAGGATAAACAATGAGCAGTTCTTC. It yields the protein CATSREGGGRINNEQFF. The chain recombines TRBV15 with TRBJ2-1; D could derive from TRBD1 or TRBD2 (6 bases each). Trimming left V 0 bases short and J 5 bases short, with 17 bases between. The CDR3 sequence is 17 residues long. Germline V lookup: CDR1 LNHNV, CDR2 YYDKDF (reference sequence).

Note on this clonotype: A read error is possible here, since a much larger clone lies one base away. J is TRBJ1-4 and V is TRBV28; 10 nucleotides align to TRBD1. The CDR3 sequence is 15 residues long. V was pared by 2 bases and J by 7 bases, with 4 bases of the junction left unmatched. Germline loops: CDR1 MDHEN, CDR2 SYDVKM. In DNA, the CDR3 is TGTGCCAGCAGTTTAGACAGGGGGCGAGCTGAAAAACTGTTTTTT. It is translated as CASSLDRGRAEKLFF.

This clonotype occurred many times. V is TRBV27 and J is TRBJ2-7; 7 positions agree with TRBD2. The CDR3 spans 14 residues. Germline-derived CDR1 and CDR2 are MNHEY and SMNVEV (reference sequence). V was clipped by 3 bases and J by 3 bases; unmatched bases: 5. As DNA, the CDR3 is TGTGCCAGCAGTTTTGTGGGCGGGAGCTACGAGCAGTACTTC. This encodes CASSFVGGSYEQYF.

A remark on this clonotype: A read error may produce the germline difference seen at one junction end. CDR3 loop: CASSYSAHEKLFF. The CDR3 DNA follows: TGTGCCAGCAGTTACTCGGCTCATGAAAAACTGTTTTTT. The chain recombines TRBV6-4 with TRBJ1-4, with no clear D. The CDR3 has 13 residues. The germline gives CDR1 MRHNA, CDR2 SNTAGT.

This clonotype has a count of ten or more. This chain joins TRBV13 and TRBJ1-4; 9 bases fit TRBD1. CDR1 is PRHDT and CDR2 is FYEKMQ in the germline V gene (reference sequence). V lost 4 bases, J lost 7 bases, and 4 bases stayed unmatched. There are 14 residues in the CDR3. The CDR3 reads CASSSGTGFEKLFF. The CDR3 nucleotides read TGTGCCAGCAGCTCCGGGACAGGGTTTGAAAAACTGTTTTTT.

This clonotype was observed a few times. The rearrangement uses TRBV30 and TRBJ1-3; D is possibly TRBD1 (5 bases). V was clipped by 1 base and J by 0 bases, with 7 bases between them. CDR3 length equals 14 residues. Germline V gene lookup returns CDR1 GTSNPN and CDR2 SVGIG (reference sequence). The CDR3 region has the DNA TGTGCCTGGAGTGACAGGCCCTCTGGAAACACCATATATTTT. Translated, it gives CAWSDRPSGNTIYF.

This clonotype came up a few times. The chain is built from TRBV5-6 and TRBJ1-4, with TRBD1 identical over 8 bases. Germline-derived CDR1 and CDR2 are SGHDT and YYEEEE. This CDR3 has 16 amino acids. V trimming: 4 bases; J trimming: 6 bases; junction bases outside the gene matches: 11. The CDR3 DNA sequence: TGTGCCAGCAGCGGCCGGACAGGGAAAAGATATGAAAAACTGTTTTTT. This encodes CASSGRTGKRYEKLFF.

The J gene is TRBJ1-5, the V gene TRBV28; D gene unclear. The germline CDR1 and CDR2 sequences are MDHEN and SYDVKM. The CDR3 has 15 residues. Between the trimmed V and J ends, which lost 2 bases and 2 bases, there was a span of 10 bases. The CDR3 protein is CASSLAELGNQPQHF. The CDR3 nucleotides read TGTGCCAGCAGTTTAGCGGAGTTGGGCAATCAGCCCCAGCATTTT.

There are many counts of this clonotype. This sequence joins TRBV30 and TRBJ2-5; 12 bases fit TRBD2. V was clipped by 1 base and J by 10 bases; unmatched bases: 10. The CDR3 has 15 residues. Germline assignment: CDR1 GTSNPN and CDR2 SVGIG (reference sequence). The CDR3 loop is CAWSARLAGVKDQYF. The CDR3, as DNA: TGTGCCTGGAGTGCCCGACTAGCGGGAGTTAAGGACCAGTACTTC. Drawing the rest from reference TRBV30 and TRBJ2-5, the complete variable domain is SQTIHQWPATLVQPVGSPLSLECTVEGTSNPNLYWYRQAAGRGLQLLFYSVGIGQISSEVPQNLSASRPQDRQFILSSKKLLLSDSGFYLCAWSARLAGVKDQYFGPGTRLLVL.

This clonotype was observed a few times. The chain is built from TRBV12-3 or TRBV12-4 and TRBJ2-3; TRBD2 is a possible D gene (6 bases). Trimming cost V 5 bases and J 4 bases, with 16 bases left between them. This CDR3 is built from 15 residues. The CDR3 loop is CASSPSGSLPDTQYF. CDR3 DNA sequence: TGTGCCAGCAGTCCGAGCGGGTCCCTCCCAGATACGCAGTATTTT.

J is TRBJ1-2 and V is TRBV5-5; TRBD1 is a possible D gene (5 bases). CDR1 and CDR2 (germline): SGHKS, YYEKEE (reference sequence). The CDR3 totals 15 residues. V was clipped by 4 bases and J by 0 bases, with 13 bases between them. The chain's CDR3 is CASSPHWDPNYGYTF. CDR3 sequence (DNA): TGTGCCAGCAGCCCCCACTGGGACCCTAACTATGGCTACACCTTC.

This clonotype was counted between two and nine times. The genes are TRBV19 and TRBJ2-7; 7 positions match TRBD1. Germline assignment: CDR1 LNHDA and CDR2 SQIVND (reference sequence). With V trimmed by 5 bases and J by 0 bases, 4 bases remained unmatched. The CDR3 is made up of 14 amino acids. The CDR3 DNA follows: TGTGCCAGTAGTGCGTACAGGGGCTCCTACGAGCAGTACTTC. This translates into CASSAYRGSYEQYF.

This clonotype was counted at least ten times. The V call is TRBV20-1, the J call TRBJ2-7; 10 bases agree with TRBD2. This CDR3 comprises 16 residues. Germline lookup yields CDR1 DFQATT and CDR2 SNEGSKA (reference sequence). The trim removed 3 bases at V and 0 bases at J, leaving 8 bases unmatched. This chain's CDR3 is CSASDVAGGISYEQYF. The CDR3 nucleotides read TGCAGTGCTAGCGATGTAGCGGGAGGAATCTCCTACGAGCAGTACTTC.

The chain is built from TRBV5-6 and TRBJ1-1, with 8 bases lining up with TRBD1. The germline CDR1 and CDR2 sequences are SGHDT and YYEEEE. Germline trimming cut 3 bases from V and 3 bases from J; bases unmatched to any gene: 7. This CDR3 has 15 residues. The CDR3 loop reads CASSSGPQGDTEAFF. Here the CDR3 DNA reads TGTGCCAGCAGCTCGGGCCCACAGGGGGACACTGAAGCTTTCTTT.

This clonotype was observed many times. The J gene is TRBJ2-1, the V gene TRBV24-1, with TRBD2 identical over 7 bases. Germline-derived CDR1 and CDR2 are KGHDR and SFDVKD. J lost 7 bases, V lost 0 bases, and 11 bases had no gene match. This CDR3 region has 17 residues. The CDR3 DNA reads TGTGCCACCAGTGATTTGCAAATTGGTACTAGCGCTAATGAGCAGTTCTTC. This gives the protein CATSDLQIGTSANEQFF.

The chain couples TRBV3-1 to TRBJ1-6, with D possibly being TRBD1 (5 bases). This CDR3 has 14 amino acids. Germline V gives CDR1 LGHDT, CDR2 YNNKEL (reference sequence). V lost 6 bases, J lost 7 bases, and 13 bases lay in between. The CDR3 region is CASRQGGSNSPLHF. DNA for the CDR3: TGTGCCAGCAGGCAGGGAGGGTCCAATTCACCCCTCCACTTT.

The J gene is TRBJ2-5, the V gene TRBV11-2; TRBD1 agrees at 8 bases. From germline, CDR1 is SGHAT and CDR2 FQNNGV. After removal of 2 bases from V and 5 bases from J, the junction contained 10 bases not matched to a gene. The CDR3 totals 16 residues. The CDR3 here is CASSLSRGRSEETQYF. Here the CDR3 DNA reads TGTGCCAGCAGCTTATCCAGGGGGCGCTCCGAGGAGACCCAGTACTTC.

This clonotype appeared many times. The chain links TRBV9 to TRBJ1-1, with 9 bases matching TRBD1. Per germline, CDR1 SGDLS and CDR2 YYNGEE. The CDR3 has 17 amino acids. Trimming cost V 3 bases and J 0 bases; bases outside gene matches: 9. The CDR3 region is CASSAGQGKVLNTEAFF. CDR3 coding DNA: TGTGCCAGCAGCGCCGGACAGGGGAAGGTACTGAACACTGAAGCTTTCTTT.